The present TCR beta chain was sequenced within a study of T cell responses to AZD1222 COVID-19 vaccine. Regarding the study as a whole: There were repertoire samples only from the period after the peak T cell response. Donors were chiefly white British, with a greater number of females, and clonal diversity was perhaps underestimated.

The assay was immunoSEQ multiplex PCR, and TCRdb's table has in-frame clones only and misses some. In the table there are 130,000 to 150,000 clones, about 82% of which are singletons. Comment on this clone: Antigen: not known.

Analyses pooled second doses at about 4 or about 12 weeks. V gave up 6 bases and J gave up 3 bases, with 9 bases separating them. This CDR3 comprises 12 residues. The clonotype was recovered from an adult who received the AZD1222 COVID-19 vaccine. The input for sequencing was peripheral blood, taken 28 days after the second AZD1222 dose. The chain employs TRBV12-3 or TRBV12-4 and TRBJ2-7, with a possible D match to TRBD1 (6 bases). DNA of the CDR3: TGTGCCAGCAGGCAGGACAGCTACGAGCAGTACTTC. It is translated as CASRQDSYEQYF.